The TCR beta chain described here comes from a study of blood T cell repertoires in COVID-19. The overall study: Both acute and convalescent COVID-19 samples were obtained from the United States, Italy and Spain. PBMCs, B-cell-depleted T cells, or T cells provided the cDNA or gDNA that made up the material.

Germline CDR1 reads SGHTA; CDR2 reads FQGNSA. The CDR3 contains 14 residues. Trimming cost V 0 bases and J 8 bases; bases outside gene matches: 5. How the authors handled the data: Cell counts per sample came from amplifying reference gene primers. Profiled with immunoSEQ multiplex PCR; TCRdb holds only in-frame clones, not every one. V, J and clone size derive from that table, while D and trimming were established from the DNA sequence. The table has approximately 150,000 clones, 80% to 85% seen once. Sequences were obtained from peripheral blood. The source is a man between 65 and 85 years old with active or convalescent COVID-19. The chain is built from TRBV7-2 and TRBJ1-2; 8 bases align to TRBD1. CDR3 in amino acids: CASSLAGRGLGYTF. The CDR3 nucleotides read TGTGCCAGCAGCTTAGCCGGCAGGGGGCTAGGCTACACCTTC.